This T cell receptor beta chain came from a study of Graves' ophthalmopathy and Graves' hyperthyroidism. The TCR beta CDR3 regions underwent amplification from RNA transcripts. First-round RT-PCR with HTBI primers preceded a second-round multiplex PCR. TCRdb itself ran the multiplex PCR reads through MiXCR, one entry per CDR3 protein. Among 150,000 or so distinct CDR3 sequences listed, about 40% were seen once. The germline CDR1 and CDR2 sequences are MNHNS and SASEGT. The CDR3 runs to 12 residues. V was pared by 7 bases and J by 4 bases, with 8 bases between. This clonotype was found many times. Other autoimmune diseases, uncontrolled infections, pregnancy or lactation ruled patients out of participation. The PBMCs were taken from over 9.5 ml of fresh peripheral blood.

The sequence was collected from a woman in her thirties or forties with Graves' ophthalmopathy. Sequencing was done on a sample of peripheral blood. V is TRBV6-1 and J is TRBJ1-5; no clear D. The CDR3: CASKGKNQPQHF. In DNA form, the CDR3 reads TGTGCCAGCAAAGGCAAAAATCAGCCCCAGCATTTT.